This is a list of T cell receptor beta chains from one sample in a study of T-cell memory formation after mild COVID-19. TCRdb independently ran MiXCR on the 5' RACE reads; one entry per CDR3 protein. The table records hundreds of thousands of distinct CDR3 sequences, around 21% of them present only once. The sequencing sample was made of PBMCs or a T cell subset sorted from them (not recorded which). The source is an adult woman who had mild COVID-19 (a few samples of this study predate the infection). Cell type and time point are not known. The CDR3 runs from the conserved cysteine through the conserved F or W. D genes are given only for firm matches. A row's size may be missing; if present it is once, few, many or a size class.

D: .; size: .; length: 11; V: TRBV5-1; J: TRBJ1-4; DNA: TGCGCCAGCAGCTTGGAAGGAAAACTGTTTTTT; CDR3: CASSLEGKLFF
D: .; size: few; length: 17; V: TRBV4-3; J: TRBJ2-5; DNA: TGCGCCAGCAGCCAAAAGATAGGGGGACCCCTGAACAGCGACCAGTACTTC; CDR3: CASSQKIGGPLNSDQYF
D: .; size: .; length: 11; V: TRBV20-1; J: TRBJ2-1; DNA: TGCGCTTTGATGCAGGGAGGTGAGCAGTTCTTC; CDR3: CALMQGGEQFF
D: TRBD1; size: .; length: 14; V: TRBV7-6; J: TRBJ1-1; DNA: TGTGCCAGCAGCACGGGACAGATGAACACTGAAGCTTTCTTT; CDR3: CASSTGQMNTEAFF
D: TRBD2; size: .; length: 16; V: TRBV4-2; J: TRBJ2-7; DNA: TGTGCCAGCAGCCAAACCGGACCCGGGACTAGCGACGAGCAGTACTTC; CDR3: CASSQTGPGTSDEQYF
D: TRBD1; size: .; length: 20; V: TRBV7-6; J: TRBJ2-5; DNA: TGTGCCAGCAGCTTAGTTGTGGATTACGAGGGGGCATTAGGTGCGGAGACCCAGTACTTC; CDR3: CASSLVVDYEGALGAETQYF
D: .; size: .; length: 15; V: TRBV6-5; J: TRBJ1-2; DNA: TGTGCCAGCAGTTACGAGCGGGGGACTAACTATGGCTACACCTTC; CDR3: CASSYERGTNYGYTF
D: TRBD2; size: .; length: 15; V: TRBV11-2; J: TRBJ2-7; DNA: TGTGCCAGCAGCCTCCGACTAGCGGGACTGAACGAGCAGTACTTC; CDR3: CASSLRLAGLNEQYF
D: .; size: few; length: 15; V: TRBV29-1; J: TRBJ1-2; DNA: TGCAGCGTTGAATTGGGATTGGTTTCGGACTATGGCTACACCTTC; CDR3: CSVELGLVSDYGYTF
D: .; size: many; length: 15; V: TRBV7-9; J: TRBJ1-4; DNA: TGTGCCAGCACGGCATGGTCCGCAACTAATGAAAAACTGTTTTTT; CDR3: CASTAWSATNEKLFF
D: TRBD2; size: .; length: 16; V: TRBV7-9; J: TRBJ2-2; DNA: TGTGCCAGCAGCTTCACTGGCGGGGGGAACACCGGGGAGCTGTTTTTT; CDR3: CASSFTGGGNTGELFF
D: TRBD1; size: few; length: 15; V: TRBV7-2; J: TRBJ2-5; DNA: TGTGCCAGCTGGAGGACAGGGTCGTACCAAGAGACCCAGTACTTC; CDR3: CASWRTGSYQETQYF
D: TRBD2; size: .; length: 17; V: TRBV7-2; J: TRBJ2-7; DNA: TGTGCCAGCAGCTTAGCCCGACGGCTAGCGGGACACTACGAGCAGTACTTC; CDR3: CASSLARRLAGHYEQYF
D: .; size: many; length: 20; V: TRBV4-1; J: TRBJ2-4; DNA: TGCGCCAGCAGCCAAGATGATGGGACATACAGAATCCTAGCCAAAAACATTCAGTACTTC; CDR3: CASSQDDGTYRILAKNIQYF
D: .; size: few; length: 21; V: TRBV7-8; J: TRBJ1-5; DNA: TGTGCCAGCCAACCCAAAACGGTCGACCCAAGGGCCCTATCTAGCAATCAGCCCCAGCATTTT; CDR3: CASQPKTVDPRALSSNQPQHF
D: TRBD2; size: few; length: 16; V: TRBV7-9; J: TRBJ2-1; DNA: TGTGCCAGCAGCCTACCCCCCCGGGAGGTCTCTCACGAGCAGTTCTTC; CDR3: CASSLPPREVSHEQFF
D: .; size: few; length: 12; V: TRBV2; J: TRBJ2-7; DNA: TGTGCCAGCGTCCCCGCGGACTACGAGCAGTACTTC; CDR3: CASVPADYEQYF
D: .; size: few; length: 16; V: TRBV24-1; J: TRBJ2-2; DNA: TGTGCCACCAGTGATCCTCCGGTGGGGGGCCCCGGGGAGCTGTTTTTT; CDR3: CATSDPPVGGPGELFF
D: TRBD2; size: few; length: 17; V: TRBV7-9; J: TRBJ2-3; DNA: TGTGCCAGCAGCTCCAGATTCGGGGGGTCAATCTCAGATACGCAGTATTTT; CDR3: CASSSRFGGSISDTQYF
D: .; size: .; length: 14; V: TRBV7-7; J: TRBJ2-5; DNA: TGTGCTAGCAGTCGCTCAGGGTTCGAAGAGACCCAGTACTTC; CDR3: CASSRSGFEETQYF
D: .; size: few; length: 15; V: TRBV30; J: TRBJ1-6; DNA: TGTGCCTGGAGCCAGGGAAAGGGCAGGGGTTCACCCCTCCACTTT; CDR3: CAWSQGKGRGSPLHF
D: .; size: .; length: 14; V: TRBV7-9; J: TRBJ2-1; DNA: TGTGCCAGCAGCTTAAGGTCAGGGGACAATGAGCAGTTCTTC; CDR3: CASSLRSGDNEQFF
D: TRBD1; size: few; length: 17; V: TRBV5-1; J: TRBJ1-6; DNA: TGCGCCAGCAGCTCCGGGACAGCAAATATCTATAATTCACCCCTCCACTTT; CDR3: CASSSGTANIYNSPLHF
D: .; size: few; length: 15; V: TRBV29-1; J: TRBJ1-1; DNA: TGCAGCGTTGAAGACTCTGTGACGGCGAACACTGAAGCTTTCTTT; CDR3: CSVEDSVTANTEAFF
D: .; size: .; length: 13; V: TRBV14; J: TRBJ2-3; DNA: TGTGCCAGCAGCCAACTCGGGCGGGGTACGCAGTATTTT; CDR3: CASSQLGRGTQYF
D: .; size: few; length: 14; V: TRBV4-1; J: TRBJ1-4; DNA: TGCGCCAGCAGCCAAGATCCCAGCGATGAAAAACTGTTTTTT; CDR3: CASSQDPSDEKLFF
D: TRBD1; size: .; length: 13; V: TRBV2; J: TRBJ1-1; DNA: TGTGCCAGCAGAAAGGACAGGCTTTCTGAAGCTTTCTTT; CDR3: CASRKDRLSEAFF
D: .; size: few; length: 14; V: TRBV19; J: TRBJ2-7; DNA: TGTGCCAGTACCCCCGAAAGGGGGACCTACGAGCAGTACTTC; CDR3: CASTPERGTYEQYF
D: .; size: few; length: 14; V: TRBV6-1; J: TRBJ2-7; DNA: TGTGCCAGCAGTGTAATACAGACTAACTACGAGCAGTACTTC; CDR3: CASSVIQTNYEQYF
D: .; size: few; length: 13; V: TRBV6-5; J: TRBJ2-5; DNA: TGTGCCAGCAGTATCTCGGCAGCGAAGACCCAGTACTTC; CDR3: CASSISAAKTQYF
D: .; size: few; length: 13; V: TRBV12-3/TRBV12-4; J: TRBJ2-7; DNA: TGTGCCAGCAGTTTCGGCCGCCTACGGGAGCAGTACTTC; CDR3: CASSFGRLREQYF
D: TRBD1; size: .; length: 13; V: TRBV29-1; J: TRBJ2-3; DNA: TGCAGCGTGATCGACAGGGCCATAGATACGCAGTATTTT; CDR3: CSVIDRAIDTQYF
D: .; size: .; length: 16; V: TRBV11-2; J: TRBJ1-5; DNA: TGTGCCAGCAGCTTAGGGAGCCCCACCCAAAGTCAGCCCCAGCATTTT; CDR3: CASSLGSPTQSQPQHF